Each of the 26 T cell receptor beta chains below was sequenced from the same sample in a study of neoadjuvant anti-PD-1 for oral cavity cancer. Time point denoted: after neoadjuvant nivolumab, at surgical resection. Sequencing was performed with immunoSEQ multiplex PCR; in TCRdb, only in-frame clones are kept and a portion is missing. The sample comprises nearly 15,000 clones, approximately 35% of which are singletons, and about two fifths rests with the top ten. The sample in question was tumor tissue, obtained after nivolumab (anti-PD-1) treatment. These receptors were obtained from a person aged 40 to 85 with oral cavity squamous cell carcinoma.

The rearrangement joins TRBV7-6 to TRBJ2-3, with D tentatively TRBD2 (6 bases). Trimming removed 0 bases at V and 2 bases at J, with 12 bases between. Germline values: CDR1 SGHVS, CDR2 FNYEAQ. The CDR3 contains 16 residues. CDR3 amino acids: CASSLAGGSATDTQYF. CDR3 sequence (DNA): TGTGCCAGCAGCTTAGCCGGGGGAAGCGCCACAGATACGCAGTATTTT.

This clone has just one count. V and J are TRBV29-1 and TRBJ2-3; 10 positions match TRBD2. The CDR3 runs to 14 residues. Germline V gives CDR1 SQVTM, CDR2 ANQGSEA. The ends lost 7 bases at V and 0 bases at J; junction bases unmatched: 4. CDR3 protein: CSAQTSGSTDTQYF. The CDR3 DNA is TGCAGCGCCCAGACTAGCGGGAGCACAGATACGCAGTATTTT.

This chain uses TRBV7-2 with TRBJ2-7; perhaps D is TRBD1 or TRBD2 (7 bases each). Germline V lookup: CDR1 SGHTA, CDR2 FQGNSA. V was cut by 6 bases and J by 3 bases, with 15 bases left in between. CDR3 length: 14 amino acids. In DNA, the CDR3 is TGTGCCAGCAGTCCGACAGGGAGGGGCTACGAGCAGTACTTC. Residues: CASSPTGRGYEQYF.

The J gene is TRBJ1-2, the V gene TRBV7-9; D possibly corresponds to TRBD1 (6 bases). This CDR3 is built from 14 residues. Germline loops: CDR1 SEHNR, CDR2 FQNEAQ (reference sequence). Deletions cut 1 base from V and 4 bases from J, with 10 bases between. The CDR3 sequence: CASSLGGHSYGYTF. Written as DNA, the CDR3 is TGTGCCAGCAGCTTAGGGGGGCACAGCTATGGCTACACCTTC.

V usage is TRBV28 and J usage is TRBJ1-5, with 9 bases matching TRBD1. Trimming at V came to 5 bases and at J to 7 bases, leaving 12 bases not matched to a gene. The length of the CDR3 is 16 residues. Germline CDR1 is MDHEN and CDR2 is SYDVKM. Written as DNA, the CDR3 is TGTGCCAGCAGTCCAACCGGGACAGGGTCGCGCCAGCCCCAGCATTTT. It encodes CASSPTGTGSRQPQHF.

The chain recombines TRBV7-2 with TRBJ1-1; perhaps TRBD1 as D (5 bases). Germline loops: CDR1 SGHTA, CDR2 FQGNSA. V was pared by 5 bases and J by 1 base, with 14 bases between. The CDR3 sequence is 15 residues long. CDR3 sequence: CASSARVAGNTEAFF. The CDR3 DNA is TGTGCCAGCAGCGCCAGGGTGGCCGGGAACACTGAAGCTTTCTTT.

This clone was observed at least ten times. The chain has TRBV27 and TRBJ1-5; the D is unclear. The CDR3 contains 17 residues. V gave up 5 bases and J gave up 1 base, with 18 bases separating them. CDR1 and CDR2 (germline): MNHEY, SMNVEV (reference sequence). CDR3 DNA sequence: TGTGCCAGCAGTCCCTCACCCCGGCGGGCCAGCAATCAGCCCCAGCATTTT. This encodes CASSPSPRRASNQPQHF.

The CDR3 nucleotides are TGTGCCTGGAGTGCTAGCGGATTCGGGGAGCTGTTTTTT. As protein: CAWSASGFGELFF. The chain recombines TRBV30 with TRBJ2-2; 7 bases match TRBD2. Germline CDR1 GTSNPN, CDR2 SVGIG (reference sequence). The CDR3 has 13 amino acids. The V segment lost 1 base and the J segment 7 bases; nucleotides outside the gene matches: 3.

This chain uses TRBV11-2 with TRBJ2-4, with unresolved D. Trimming stripped 2 bases from V and 0 bases from J, with 14 bases between. Per the germline V gene, CDR1 is SGHAT and CDR2 is FQNNGV. This CDR3 has 17 residues. This chain's CDR3 is CASSLLGLTEAKNIQYF. The CDR3 DNA reads as TGTGCCAGCAGCTTACTTGGATTAACAGAAGCCAAAAACATTCAGTACTTC.

The rearrangement uses TRBV7-2 and TRBJ2-1; 9 bases agree with TRBD1. The ends lost 0 bases at V and 4 bases at J; junction bases unmatched: 7. The V gene's germline CDR1 is SGHTA and CDR2 FQGNSA. The CDR3 has 17 amino acids. The CDR3 sequence: CASSLAVSGQGYNEQFF. The CDR3 region has the DNA TGTGCCAGCAGCTTAGCGGTATCAGGACAGGGGTACAATGAGCAGTTCTTC.

This clone was counted between two and nine times. The CDR3 loop is CASSIDGVYLGNEQFF. The CDR3, as DNA: TGTGCCAGTAGTATAGATGGGGTCTACCTGGGCAATGAGCAGTTCTTC. The chain has TRBV19 and TRBJ2-1; D not resolved. V was pared by 0 bases and J by 6 bases, with 15 bases between. CDR1 LNHDA and CDR2 SQIVND come from the germline V gene (reference sequence). CDR3 length: 16 residues.

The chain is built from TRBV4-1 and TRBJ2-1; 10 bases are a match to TRBD2. In germline, CDR1 is MGHRA, CDR2 YSYEKL. The CDR3 is 18 amino acids. V shed 0 bases and J 5 bases; nucleotides not matched to a gene: 10. The CDR3 here is CASSQDVVGAGGHNEQFF. In nucleotides, the CDR3 is TGCGCCAGCAGCCAAGACGTCGTTGGAGCGGGGGGGCACAATGAGCAGTTCTTC.

The chain uses TRBV15 and TRBJ1-1; 8 nucleotides match TRBD1. Germline V gene lookup returns CDR1 LNHNV and CDR2 YYDKDF (reference sequence). The V segment lost 1 base and the J segment 7 bases; nucleotides outside the gene matches: 5. CDR3 length: 14 residues. In DNA, the CDR3 is TGTGCCACCAGCAGAGGGGGACAGGCGGGTGAAGCTTTCTTT. This sequence encodes CATSRGGQAGEAFF.

The V call is TRBV5-4, the J call TRBJ2-5; D gene unclear. This CDR3 comprises 13 residues. The germline V gene encodes CDR1 SGHNT and CDR2 YYREEE (reference sequence). V was shortened by 2 bases and J by 5 bases, with 10 bases between the two germline ends. The CDR3, as DNA: TGTGCCAGCAGCTTCAACTTTGCCGAGACCCAGTACTTC. The encoded protein is CASSFNFAETQYF.

This clone has only a few counts. V is TRBV4-2 and J is TRBJ2-6, with a weak D call TRBD2 (5 bases). The CDR3 is 16 amino acids. The germline gives CDR1 LGHNA, CDR2 YNFKEQ. The V gene lost 4 bases and the J gene lost 0 bases, with 10 bases spanning the gap. The CDR3 loop is CASSLTGSSGANVLTF. The CDR3 DNA is TGTGCCAGCAGCCTAACGGGGAGCTCTGGGGCCAACGTCCTGACTTTC.

The chain employs TRBV30 and TRBJ1-6; unclear D gene. V was cut by 6 bases and J by 4 bases, with 13 bases left in between. The CDR3 extends over 14 amino acids. Germline V lookup: CDR1 GTSNPN, CDR2 SVGIG (reference sequence). This CDR3 is CACKPGKYNSPLHF. The CDR3 bases are TGTGCCTGCAAACCGGGGAAGTATAATTCACCCCTCCACTTT.

The V and J genes are TRBV30 and TRBJ2-3; 8 bases agree with TRBD2. The CDR3 length is 14 residues. V dropped 3 bases and J dropped 3; count of bases not matched to a gene: 5. The germline CDR1 and CDR2 sequences are GTSNPN and SVGIG (reference sequence). The CDR3 DNA follows: TGTGCCTGGAGCGAAGCGGGGGTGACAGATACGCAGTATTTT. Encoded protein: CAWSEAGVTDTQYF. The whole variable domain, remainder taken from reference TRBV30 and TRBJ2-3, is SQTIHQWPATLVQPVGSPLSLECTVEGTSNPNLYWYRQAAGRGLQLLFYSVGIGQISSEVPQNLSASRPQDRQFILSSKKLLLSDSGFYLCAWSEAGVTDTQYFGPGTRLTVL.

The chain uses TRBV9 and TRBJ2-3, with D hard to call. CDR1 is SGDLS, CDR2 YYNGEE, per germline. V was pared by 4 bases and J by 3 bases, with 6 bases between. The CDR3 consists of 12 residues. CDR3 sequence reads: CASSPRTDTQYF. Written as DNA, the CDR3 is TGTGCCAGCAGCCCACGGACAGATACGCAGTATTTT.

This clone has a handful of counts. The gene calls are TRBV2 and TRBJ1-3; D is unclear. Germline V gene lookup returns CDR1 SNHLY and CDR2 FYNNEI. V dropped 3 bases and J dropped 8 bases, with 8 bases sitting between them. This CDR3 is 12 amino acids long. In nucleotides, the CDR3 is TGTGCCAGCAGTGATAGCCGACACACCATATATTTT. It specifies CASSDSRHTIYF.

In this sample, this clone turned up a few times. The genes are TRBV5-1 and TRBJ1-2; the D is unclear. CDR3 length equals 14 residues. Trimming took 0 bases from V and 0 from J, leaving 6 bases between them. Germline assignment: CDR1 SGHRS and CDR2 YFSETQ. DNA of the CDR3: TGCGCCAGCAGCTTGGAACCGGCTAACTATGGCTACACCTTC. Translating gives CASSLEPANYGYTF.

The chain carries TRBV29-1 and TRBJ2-7, with D hard to call. CDR1 is SQVTM and CDR2 is ANQGSEA in the germline V gene. Deletions cut 6 bases from V and 4 bases from J, with 7 bases between. The CDR3 covers 10 residues. This CDR3 reads CSVYQYEQYF. As DNA, the CDR3 is TGCAGCGTCTATCAATACGAGCAGTACTTC.

The rearrangement uses TRBV9 and TRBJ2-2, with D unresolved. The V gene's germline CDR1 is SGDLS and CDR2 YYNGEE. V was clipped by 3 bases and J by 4 bases, with 7 bases between them. The length of the CDR3 is 13 residues. The CDR3 reads CASSGTVTGELFF. CDR3 DNA sequence: TGTGCCAGCAGCGGTACAGTCACCGGGGAGCTGTTTTTT.

This clone was seen a handful of times. The chain couples TRBV6-5 to TRBJ2-7; D is tentatively TRBD1 or TRBD2 (5 bases each). In germline, CDR1 is MNHEY, CDR2 SVGAGI. The CDR3 consists of 15 residues. Trimming removed 2 bases from V and 2 bases from J, with 13 bases in between. The CDR3 region has the DNA TGTGCCAGCAGTTACCGGGGCCCAACTACCTACGAGCAGTACTTC. Amino acids: CASSYRGPTTYEQYF.

This clone has ten or more counts. The chain uses TRBV10-3 and TRBJ2-7; a weak D match, TRBD1 (6 bases). The CDR3 is made up of 14 amino acids. Germline V gene data show CDR1 as ENHRY and CDR2 as SYGVKD. With 1 base removed from V and 3 bases from J, the gap between germline ends came to 10 bases. The CDR3 here is CAISELGQNYEQYF. The CDR3 DNA reads as TGTGCCATCAGTGAGTTAGGACAGAACTACGAGCAGTACTTC.

This clone was recorded many times. The V and J genes are TRBV7-2 and TRBJ2-2; no clear D. The CDR3 is made up of 14 amino acids. The V gene lost 6 bases and the J gene lost 0 bases, with 8 bases spanning the gap. From germline, CDR1 is SGHTA and CDR2 FQGNSA. DNA for the CDR3: TGTGCCAGCAGTAAGGGTCCGAACACCGGGGAGCTGTTTTTT. Translated, it gives CASSKGPNTGELFF. The whole variable domain, remainder taken from reference TRBV7-2 and TRBJ2-2, is GAGVSQSPSNKVTEKGKDVELRCDPISGHTALYWYRQSLGQGLEFLIYFQGNSAPDKSGLPSDRFSAERTGGSVSTLTIQRTQQEDSAVYLCASSKGPNTGELFFGEGSRLTVL.

V is TRBV19 and J is TRBJ2-6; the match to TRBD2 covers 7 bases. V dropped 5 bases and J dropped 2; count of bases not matched to a gene: 3. In germline, CDR1 is LNHDA, CDR2 SQIVND (reference sequence). There are 15 residues in the CDR3. DNA for the CDR3: TGTGCCAGTAGTGTTCGGGGGGCTGGGGCCAACGTCCTGACTTTC. Translating it yields CASSVRGAGANVLTF.